This T cell receptor (beta chain) was found in a study of cytomegalovirus exposure and HLA in healthy donors. Study conclusions and caveats: No immune exposure information besides CMV serostatus was available. Altogether, 150 to 200 TCR beta chains were recorded as cytomegalovirus-associated. Among TCR beta chains of equal frequency, HLA-associated ones were more clonally expanded in a later analysis.

About this clone itself: No antigen is known for it.

Likely unrecorded immune exposures existed in these nominally healthy donors. The CDR3 covers 14 residues. Trimming took 1 base from V and 9 from J; bases not matched to a gene: 3. Germline V gene data show CDR1 as WNHNN and CDR2 as SYGVQD (reference sequence). With 60 Vbeta and 13 Jbeta primers, the PCR was carried out. The table came from immunoSEQ multiplex PCR; TCRdb's copy has only in-frame clones and leaves some out. The sample lists 130,000 to 150,000 clones; less than 90% were seen once. The chain is built from TRBV10-1 and TRBJ1-6, with TRBD1 matching 7 bases. Sequenced material: PBMCs. The receptor was derived from a boy between 2 and 10 years old in good health and CMV-seronegative. This CDR3 reads CASSELRGPSPLHF. The CDR3 nucleotides are TGCGCCAGCAGTGAGTTAAGGGGGCCTTCACCCCTCCACTTT.